The following is a T cell receptor (beta chain) sequence with its context. It lacks a known antigen. Nothing much larger sits one base from this clone, and base qualities are not available. The collaborating institutions used their own protocols to collect whole blood in K2EDTA tubes. For TCRbeta analysis, collaborators shipped samples in one of three forms: frozen whole blood, isolated PBMCs, or DNA extracted from either of those sample types. The data stem from a study of blood T cell repertoires in COVID-19 (dated by TCRdb to 2020 to 2022). In the study overall: Samples from collaborators originated in the United States, Italy and Spain and spanned both the acute and convalescent phases of COVID-19. The prospective study material was composed of cDNA or gDNA derived from T cells, B-cell-depleted T cells, or PBMCs. Deeply sampled blood TCRbeta repertoires from subjects exposed to, actively infected with, or recovered from COVID-19 were included in the dataset. The repertoires were made available in a free public database intended to serve as a resource for research on the immune response to SARS-CoV-2. The samples were drawn from the first 160 participants of the ongoing ImmuneRACE study and from 950 to 1,500 subjects provided by 6 global collaborators. Sample metadata almost always included a de-identified subject ID, COVID-19 status, age in years and sex. Where available, HLA class I and class II types were taken from metadata supplied by the sample provider and were not determined by assay-based typing.

The paper as a whole reports these results and caveats: Clinical and demographic metadata were provided uncurated, with the amount varying by source and participant.

Trimming takes 8 bases off V and 8 bases off J; junction bases not matched to a gene: 6. CDR1 is given as MNHEY and CDR2 as SVGAGI, both from the germline V gene. From the cysteine up to the phenylalanine, the CDR3 has a length of 13 residues. Left in the record is the CDR3 DNA by itself, 39 bases read in frame from the first base. TCRbeta CDR3 regions were amplified from genomic DNA using the immunoSEQ Assay, a bias-controlled multiplex PCR. The study's processing was this. Within the assay, amplification of reference gene primers was used to estimate how many nucleated cells each sample contained. To quantify the absolute abundance of each unique TCRbeta CDR3 rearrangement, sequence reads were collapsed and filtered. For each sample, productive Simpson clonality was calculated as the square root of Simpson's diversity index over productive rearrangements. Imported from immuneACCESS, the table was reduced by TCRdb to in-frame sequences with V and J called. These copies leave out some clones; in studies compared against another copy, an unresolved V gene accounts for under half, and the cause of the remainder is not known. V, J and clone size are those of that table, while D and trimming were read from the DNA. The sample table contains fewer than 85,000 clones; only one count was recorded for about three quarters of them. The ten largest make up roughly 35% of the sample.

The V and J genes are TRBV6-5 and TRBJ1-4, with 9 bases matching TRBD1. The sample taken for sequencing was peripheral blood. The sequence came from a woman in her 70s with acute or convalescent COVID-19. The CDR3 amino acid sequence is: CASSQGQGEKLFF. The DNA is as follows: TGTGCCAGCTCGCAGGGACAGGGAGAAAAACTGTTTTTT.